The present TCR beta chain was sequenced within a study of T cells in Graves' hyperthyroidism and ophthalmopathy. Amplification yielded TCR beta CDR3 regions, with RNA transcripts as the source. The primer set for the first-round RT-PCR of the TCR CDR3 was HTBI. MiXCR was run by TCRdb on the multiplex PCR reads, yielding one entry per CDR3 protein. Here the sample spans a few hundred thousand distinct CDR3 sequences, about a sixth being singletons. Hyperthyroidism in the patients, aged 18 to 65, was newly diagnosed and under 2 months in duration. Each diagnosis drew on symptoms, thyroxine, TRAb, thyroid ultrasound and orbital computed tomography findings. The study, taken as a whole, reports: Separating ophthalmopathy from stable hyperthyroidism was achieved by a 13 V-J model.

This clonotype occurred a few times. What it binds is not known. The clonotype originates from a woman aged 25-40 years with Graves' hyperthyroidism. The sequenced material came from blood.

CDR3: CASSTNLPGLRYEQYF. The CDR3 region has the DNA TGTGCCAGCAGCACCAACCTCCCGGGACTAAGGTACGAGCAGTACTTC. The V call is TRBV5-8, the J call TRBJ2-7, with TRBD2 matching 7 bases. Per the germline V gene, CDR1 is SGHTS and CDR2 is YDEGEE. V trimming: 4 bases; J trimming: 4 bases; junction bases outside the gene matches: 14. The CDR3 spans 16 residues.